Listed below are T cell receptor beta chains from one sample, sequenced in a study of blood T cell repertoires in COVID-19. The data were produced by immunoSEQ multiplex PCR, yet TCRdb's version contains in-frame clones alone and is incomplete. The data show tens of thousands of clones, more than 75% seen once. The sequenced sample consisted of peripheral blood. These receptors were collected from a woman older than 75 with acute or convalescent COVID-19. CDR3s include the opening cysteine and the closing phenylalanine or tryptophan. A D gene is named only where the DNA matches it firmly. Clone size is not always given. Where it is, it says once, few, many or a class for expanded clones.

V gene	clone size	J gene	D gene	CDR3 protein	CDR3 DNA
TRBV6-5	NA	TRBJ2-7	TRBD1	CASSYSRDRSYEQYF	TGTGCCAGCAGTTACTCGCGGGACAGGTCCTACGAGCAGTACTTC
TRBV24-1	NA	TRBJ2-5	NA	CATSDETGPASETQYF	TGTGCCACCAGTGATGAAACAGGGCCTGCGAGCGAGACCCAGTACTTC
TRBV27	NA	TRBJ2-7	TRBD1	CASKGGRSYEQYF	TGTGCCAGCAAAGGGGGCAGGTCCTACGAGCAGTACTTC
TRBV4-3	NA	TRBJ2-1	NA	CASSPQTGANEQFF	TGCGCCAGCAGCCCCCAGACAGGAGCCAATGAGCAGTTCTTC
TRBV9	NA	TRBJ1-2	TRBD1	CASSVEGQGVFDGYTF	TGTGCCAGCAGCGTAGAGGGACAGGGGGTCTTTGATGGCTACACCTTC
TRBV7-9	NA	TRBJ1-1	TRBD1	CASSLGQGVLF	TGTGCCAGCAGCTTAGGACAGGGGGTTCTCTTT
TRBV19	NA	TRBJ2-1	NA	CASSIAGENEQFF	TGTGCCAGTAGTATAGCAGGGGAGAATGAGCAGTTCTTC
TRBV19	few	TRBJ2-2	TRBD1	CASSRGGVRTGELFF	TGTGCCAGTAGTAGAGGGGGCGTTCGCACCGGGGAGCTGTTTTTT
TRBV28	NA	TRBJ2-1	NA	CASSVAAIHKNEQFF	TGTGCCAGCAGCGTTGCGGCTATCCACAAAAATGAGCAGTTCTTC
TRBV14	NA	TRBJ1-1	TRBD1	CASSQVGQAINTEAFF	TGTGCCAGCAGCCAAGTGGGACAGGCAATAAACACTGAAGCTTTCTTT
TRBV5-1	NA	TRBJ2-2	NA	CASSLTVDGELFF	TGCGCCAGCAGCTTGACGGTAGACGGGGAGCTGTTTTTT
TRBV2	NA	TRBJ2-5	NA	CASSEVRGPQETQYF	TGTGCCAGCAGTGAAGTGCGCGGGCCCCAAGAGACCCAGTACTTC
TRBV29-1	NA	TRBJ2-1	NA	CSVGRGQFF	TGCAGCGTGGGCCGCGGGCAGTTCTTC
TRBV7-9	NA	TRBJ2-7	NA	CASSFATGGEQYF	TGTGCCAGCAGCTTTGCGACGGGCGGGGAGCAGTACTTC
TRBV5-6	NA	TRBJ1-5	NA	CASSRGQSANQPQHF	TGTGCCAGCAGCCGAGGACAGTCGGCCAATCAGCCCCAGCATTTT
TRBV27	NA	TRBJ2-3	NA	CASKPSGFTDTQYF	TGTGCCAGCAAACCCAGCGGATTCACAGATACGCAGTATTTT
TRBV5-5	NA	TRBJ1-2	TRBD1	CASSKQGAGYGYTF	TGTGCCAGCAGCAAACAGGGGGCGGGCTATGGCTACACCTTC
TRBV11-2	NA	TRBJ2-1	NA	CASSLDPPGGAAQFF	TGTGCCAGCAGCTTAGACCCTCCGGGCGGGGCAGCGCAGTTCTTC
TRBV18	NA	TRBJ2-2	NA	CASSPPAGIGELFF	TGTGCCAGCTCACCACCGGCAGGGATCGGGGAGCTGTTTTTT
TRBV9	NA	TRBJ2-3	TRBD2	CASSATSGSVNTQYF	TGTGCCAGCAGCGCGACTAGCGGGAGCGTAAATACGCAGTATTTT
TRBV3-1/TRBV3-2	once	TRBJ1-2	TRBD1	CASSPGGTGAHYGYTF	TGTGCCAGCAGCCCTGGGGGGACAGGGGCCCACTATGGCTACACCTTC
TRBV3-1/TRBV3-2	few	TRBJ1-2	NA	CASSQRGVYSGYGYTF	TGTGCCAGCAGCCAACGGGGGGTGTATTCGGGATATGGCTACACCTTC
TRBV19	NA	TRBJ1-1	NA	CASSTTLYRNTEAFF	TGTGCCAGTAGTACTACTCTATACAGGAACACTGAAGCTTTCTTT
TRBV7-9	NA	TRBJ2-1	TRBD2	CASSPMRTSGGLGNEQFF	TGTGCCAGCAGCCCCATGCGCACTAGCGGAGGCCTGGGGAATGAGCAGTTCTTC
TRBV7-2	NA	TRBJ2-1	NA	CASSFAYSSNEQFF	TGTGCCAGCAGCTTTGCTTATAGTAGCAATGAGCAGTTCTTC
TRBV29-1	NA	TRBJ2-1	NA	CSVVEGPSYNEQFF	TGCAGCGTTGTTGAGGGTCCATCCTACAATGAGCAGTTCTTC
TRBV9	NA	TRBJ2-3	TRBD2	CASSAPRVGRALDTQYF	TGTGCCAGCAGCGCCCCCCGCGTCGGGAGGGCCTTGGATACGCAGTATTTT
TRBV5-6	NA	TRBJ2-7	TRBD2	CASSSWEGEQYF	TGTGCCAGCAGCTCCTGGGAGGGCGAGCAGTACTTC
TRBV6-1	few	TRBJ2-1	NA	CASTRERNEQFF	TGTGCCAGCACCCGGGAGAGAAATGAGCAGTTCTTC
TRBV5-1	few	TRBJ2-7	NA	CASSLPGRDHEQYF	TGCGCCAGCAGCTTGCCGGGAAGAGATCACGAGCAGTACTTC
TRBV21-1	NA	TRBJ2-3	NA	CASNSDRGGTDTQYF	TGTGCCAGCAACAGCGACAGGGGAGGCACAGATACGCAGTATTTT
TRBV29-1	NA	TRBJ2-2	TRBD1	CSVPDRGAGTGELFF	TGCAGCGTTCCGGACAGGGGGGCGGGAACCGGGGAGCTGTTTTTT
TRBV3-1/TRBV3-2	NA	TRBJ2-5	TRBD2	CASSRGLAGGETQYF	TGTGCCAGCAGCCGGGGACTAGCGGGAGGAGAGACCCAGTACTTC
TRBV27	NA	TRBJ1-2	NA	CASSLAWFGYGYTF	TGTGCCAGCAGTTTAGCGTGGTTTGGCTATGGCTACACCTTC
TRBV5-6	few	TRBJ2-7	NA	CASSSAYEQYF	TGTGCCAGCAGCTCAGCCTACGAGCAGTACTTC
TRBV5-1	NA	TRBJ2-7	NA	CASSWRTDYEQYF	TGCGCCAGCAGCTGGCGGACAGACTACGAGCAGTACTTC
TRBV7-9	NA	TRBJ2-3	TRBD2	CASRKLAGITDTQYF	TGTGCCAGCAGGAAACTAGCGGGAATCACAGATACGCAGTATTTT
TRBV12-3/TRBV12-4	NA	TRBJ2-7	NA	CASSPGNEQYF	TGTGCCAGCAGTCCGGGGAACGAGCAGTACTTC
TRBV19	NA	TRBJ2-7	TRBD2	CATGTWEGVTYEQYF	TGTGCCACGGGAACGTGGGAGGGAGTGACCTACGAGCAGTACTTC
TRBV11-2	NA	TRBJ2-7	TRBD2	CASSPPGAGGFEQYF	TGTGCCAGCAGCCCTCCGGGGGCGGGAGGTTTCGAGCAGTACTTC
TRBV6-5	NA	TRBJ1-1	NA	CASSLGGGSCTEAFF	TGTGCCAGCAGCCTCGGGGGGGGGTCGTGCACTGAAGCTTTCTTT
TRBV6-5	few	TRBJ2-2	NA	CASSTGTGELFF	TGTGCCAGTTCGACGGGGACCGGGGAGCTGTTTTTT
TRBV5-1	NA	TRBJ1-1	TRBD1	CASSSAGGGTEAFF	TGCGCCAGCAGCTCTGCAGGGGGCGGCACTGAAGCTTTCTTT
TRBV7-6	NA	TRBJ2-2	TRBD1	CASSPLTGRYTGELFF	TGTGCCAGCAGCCCCTTGACAGGGCGGTACACCGGGGAGCTGTTTTTT
TRBV11-3	NA	TRBJ2-7	TRBD1	CASSLRTGGGYEQYF	TGTGCCAGCAGCTTAAGAACAGGGGGTGGTTACGAGCAGTACTTC
TRBV6-5	NA	TRBJ2-3	TRBD2	CASSRTSGESYTQYF	TGTGCCAGCAGTAGGACTAGCGGAGAGTCCTATACGCAGTATTTT
TRBV19	few	TRBJ1-1	NA	CASSNMNTEAFF	TGTGCCAGTAGTAACATGAACACTGAAGCTTTCTTT
TRBV5-6	NA	TRBJ2-7	NA	CASSLYWQGSYEQYF	TGTGCCAGCAGCTTGTATTGGCAGGGCTCCTACGAGCAGTACTTC
TRBV30	NA	TRBJ2-7	NA	CAWSVGGPPYEQYF	TGTGCCTGGAGTGTCGGGGGGCCTCCCTACGAGCAGTACTTC